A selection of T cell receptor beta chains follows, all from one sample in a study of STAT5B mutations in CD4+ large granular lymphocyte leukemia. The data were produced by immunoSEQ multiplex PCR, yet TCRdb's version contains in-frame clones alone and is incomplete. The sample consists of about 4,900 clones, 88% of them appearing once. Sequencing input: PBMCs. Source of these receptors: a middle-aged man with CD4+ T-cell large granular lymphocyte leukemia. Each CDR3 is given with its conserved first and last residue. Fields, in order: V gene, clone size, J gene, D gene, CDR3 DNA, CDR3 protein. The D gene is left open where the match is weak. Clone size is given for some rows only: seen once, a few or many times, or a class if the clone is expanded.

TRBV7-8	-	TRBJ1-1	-	TGTGCCAGCAGCTTAGGCTGGAGCCTGAACACTGAAGCTTTCTTT	CASSLGWSLNTEAFF
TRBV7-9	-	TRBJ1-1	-	TGTGCCAGCAGCTCAGATGAGATAGGCCGGGGGTGGGCTTTCTTT	CASSSDEIGRGWAFF
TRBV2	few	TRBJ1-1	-	TGTGCCAGCAACGGAGGGAACACTGAAGCTTTCTTT	CASNGGNTEAFF
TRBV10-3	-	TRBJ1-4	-	TGTGCCATCAGTGCCCAGAATGAAAAACTGTTTTTT	CAISAQNEKLFF
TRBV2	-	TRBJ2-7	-	TGTGCCAGCAGCCTAACTCCCGGGCCACAGGGCTACGAGCAGTACTTC	CASSLTPGPQGYEQYF
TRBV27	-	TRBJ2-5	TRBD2	TGTGCCAGCAGGACGTATCTTGGACTAGCGAGCAAAGAGACCCAGTACTTC	CASRTYLGLASKETQYF
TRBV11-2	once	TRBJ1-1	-	TGTGCCAGCAGCTTGTTAGTGGGGACTGAAGCTTTCTTT	CASSLLVGTEAFF
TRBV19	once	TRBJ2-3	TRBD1	TGTGCCAGTAGGACAGGGGGGATAGATACGCAGTATTTT	CASRTGGIDTQYF
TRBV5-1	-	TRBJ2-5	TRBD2	TGCGCCAGCAGCTTGGGGGGACTAGCGGGAGACCGGAAGACCCAGTACTTC	CASSLGGLAGDRKTQYF
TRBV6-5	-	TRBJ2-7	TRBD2	TGTGCCAGCAGTTACTCGATAGCGGGGGCCTACGAGCAGTACTTC	CASSYSIAGAYEQYF
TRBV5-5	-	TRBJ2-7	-	TGTGCCAGCAGCTTGGTCGGCAGGGCGAACGAGCAGTACTTC	CASSLVGRANEQYF
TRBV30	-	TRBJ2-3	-	TGTGCCTGGAGCTGGGGCACAGATACGCAGTATTTT	CAWSWGTDTQYF
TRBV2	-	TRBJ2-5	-	TGTGCCAGCAAAGTAGGGCGAGAGACCCAGTACTTC	CASKVGRETQYF
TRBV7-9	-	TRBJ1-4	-	TGTGCCAGCAGCTTCGGGGCCCCCGGAATGGGCGAAAAACTGTTTTTT	CASSFGAPGMGEKLFF
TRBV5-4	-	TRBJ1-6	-	TGTGCCAGCAGCTTGACTAACTATAATTCACCCCTCCACTTT	CASSLTNYNSPLHF
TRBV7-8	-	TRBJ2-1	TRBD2	TGTGCCAGCAGCTTAGGGCTAGCGGCCACGCAGCGGGAGTTCTTC	CASSLGLAATQREFF
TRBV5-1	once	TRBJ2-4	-	TGCGCCAGCAGCTTGGCCCTCGAGACAATGCAAAACATTCAGTACTTC	CASSLALETMQNIQYF
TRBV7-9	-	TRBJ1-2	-	TGTGCCAGCAGCTCACCAGGGAAGGAACAGGGCCATTATGGCTACACCTTC	CASSSPGKEQGHYGYTF
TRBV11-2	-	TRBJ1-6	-	TGTGCCAGCAGCTTACTCCCAATGTTGCCCCTCCACTTT	CASSLLPMLPLHF
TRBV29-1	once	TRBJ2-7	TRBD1	TGCAGCGTGGTGGACAGGGTCCCTTTAGGCGAGCAGTACTTC	CSVVDRVPLGEQYF
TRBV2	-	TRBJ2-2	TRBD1	TGTGCCAGCAAAGAGGGTCGACAGGGGGGCACCGGGGAGCTGTTTTTT	CASKEGRQGGTGELFF
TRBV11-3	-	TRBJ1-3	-	TGTGCCAGCAGCGCCGTGGAGGGAACTGGAAACACCATATATTTT	CASSAVEGTGNTIYF
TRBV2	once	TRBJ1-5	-	TGTGCCAGCAGTATTTTCAGAAACAATCAGCCCCAGCATTTT	CASSIFRNNQPQHF
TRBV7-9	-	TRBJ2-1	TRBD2	TGTGCCAGCAGTCCCGGGACTAGTATCAGGGATGAGCAGTTCTTC	CASSPGTSIRDEQFF